This record looks at one T cell receptor beta chain sequence and its context. Its antigen is not known. This sample is drawn from a study of OX40 agonist ivuxolimab in advanced cancers. The protocol was immunoSEQ multiplex PCR, while the TCRdb copy is restricted to in-frame clones and leaves out a portion. The sample contains tens of thousands of clones, about 85% of which appear only once. Study-level results: Not determined was the antigen specificity of the expanded peripheral T cells. Some of the nonresponding patients also showed low levels of normalized T-cell clonal expansion.

CDR1 and CDR2 (germline): SQVTM, ANQGSEA. V was trimmed by 7 bases and J by 10 bases, leaving 14 bases between them. The CDR3 contains 11 residues. The sequencing here drew on CD4+ or CD8+ T cells sorted from blood, taken in a trial of the OX40 agonist ivuxolimab. This clonotype was sampled from an adult with an advanced solid tumor such as melanoma, head and neck, liver or kidney cancer. The chain uses TRBV29-1 and TRBJ2-1; D assignment may be TRBD1 or TRBD2 (5 bases each). The CDR3 spells CSAAGTAEQFF. The DNA for the CDR3 is TGCAGCGCCGCCGGGACGGCGGAGCAGTTCTTC.